The 19 T cell receptor beta chains in this list originate from one sample, sequenced in a study of blood T cell repertoires in COVID-19. Some clones are missing from TCRdb's copy, which holds only in-frame ones; the method was immunoSEQ multiplex PCR. The sample has some 74,000 clones; about nine tenths are singletons. The sample was peripheral blood. Every receptor here comes from a man in his fifties with active COVID-19.

J is TRBJ2-6 and V is TRBV3-1 (or the pseudogene TRBV3-2); 8 positions agree with TRBD1. Germline V gene lookup returns CDR1 LGHDT and CDR2 YNNKEL (reference sequence). V lost 3 bases and J lost 0; bases outside the gene matches: 16. The CDR3 spans 21 residues. CDR3 region: CASSHPRQGRLPGSGANVLTF. CDR3 sequence (DNA): TGTGCCAGCAGCCATCCCCGACAGGGGCGCCTGCCGGGCTCTGGGGCCAACGTCCTGACTTTC.

The chain couples TRBV27 to TRBJ2-3; D gene unclear. Trimming took 5 bases from V and 2 from J, leaving 8 bases between them. The germline V gene has CDR1 MNHEY and CDR2 SMNVEV (reference sequence). The CDR3 extends over 13 amino acids. The CDR3 DNA follows: TGTGCCAGCAGTACCAGTTCCACAGATACGCAGTATTTT. Residues: CASSTSSTDTQYF.

V is TRBV6-5 and J is TRBJ2-7, with D hard to call. The CDR3 has 16 residues. The V end was cut by 0 bases, the J end by 1 base, with 13 bases between. Germline CDR1 is MNHEY and CDR2 is SVGAGI. The CDR3 is CASSYSNGHRSYEQYF. The DNA of the CDR3 is TGTGCCAGCAGTTACTCGAATGGGCATAGGTCCTACGAGCAGTACTTC.

This sequence joins TRBV5-1 and TRBJ1-1; D is unresolved. CDR3 length: 13 amino acids. V lost 5 bases, J lost 1 base, and 9 bases lay in between. In germline, CDR1 is SGHRS, CDR2 YFSETQ. Written as DNA, the CDR3 is TGCGCCAGCAGACCAGAGGGGAACACTGAAGCTTTCTTT. Protein: CASRPEGNTEAFF.

This chain joins TRBV6-5 and TRBJ2-1, with 10 bases lining up with TRBD1. The V segment lost 8 bases and the J segment 6 bases; nucleotides outside the gene matches: 7. The CDR3 contains 14 residues. CDR1 and CDR2 (germline): MNHEY, SVGAGI. The CDR3 DNA sequence: TGTGCCAGCGTTCCGGGACAGGGGATCAATGAGCAGTTCTTC. The encoded protein is CASVPGQGINEQFF.

The chain carries TRBV7-2 and TRBJ2-1, with 7 bases identical to TRBD1. V was clipped by 11 bases and J by 6 bases; unmatched bases: 7. The germline gives CDR1 SGHTA, CDR2 FQGNSA. The CDR3 consists of 12 residues. CDR3 DNA: TGTGCCGGAAAGACAGGGTTCAATGAGCAGTTCTTC. Translation: CAGKTGFNEQFF.

This chain uses TRBV7-3 with TRBJ2-3; 8 bases map to TRBD2. The germline gives CDR1 SGHTA, CDR2 FQGTGA. The CDR3 is 15 amino acids. J lost 9 bases, V lost 1 base, and 9 bases had no gene match. This chain's CDR3 is CASSLRGLGLDTQYF. The CDR3 bases are TGTGCCAGCAGCTTAAGGGGACTAGGGTTGGACACGCAGTATTTT.

This rearrangement joins TRBV11-1 to TRBJ2-1; a possible D gene is TRBD1 (6 bases). V was trimmed by 5 bases and J by 7 bases, leaving 21 bases between them. In germline, CDR1 is SGHAT, CDR2 FQDESV (reference sequence). The CDR3 contains 16 residues. This chain's CDR3 is CASSLSRGRGSNEQFF. CDR3 nucleotide sequence: TGTGCCAGCAGCCTCTCACGTGGCAGGGGATCGAATGAGCAGTTCTTC.

The chain uses TRBV25-1 and TRBJ2-6; D perhaps matches TRBD1 (5 bases). V was shortened by 1 base and J by 2 bases, with 12 bases between the two germline ends. Germline V gene lookup returns CDR1 MGHDK and CDR2 SYGVNS. The CDR3 totals 17 residues. The CDR3 loop is CASSESLGATGANVLTF. The CDR3 nucleotides read TGTGCCAGCAGTGAATCTCTTGGGGCCACTGGGGCCAACGTCCTGACTTTC.

The V call is TRBV19, the J call TRBJ1-5, with a possible D match to TRBD1 (5 bases). This CDR3 is built from 17 residues. Germline lookup yields CDR1 LNHDA and CDR2 SQIVND (reference sequence). V was clipped by 7 bases and J by 1 base, with 20 bases between them. For the CDR3, the DNA is TGTGCCAGTACCCCGCGGCCAATAAGACAGAGCAATCAGCCCCAGCATTTT. Its translation is CASTPRPIRQSNQPQHF.

The V gene is TRBV28, the J gene TRBJ1-6; TRBD1 agrees at 7 bases. Looked up from germline, CDR1 is MDHEN and CDR2 is SYDVKM. The CDR3 sequence is 16 residues long. V gave up 2 bases and J gave up 4 bases; unmatched junction bases: 5. Here the CDR3 reads CASSLGGRGYNSPLHF. CDR3 bases: TGTGCCAGCAGTTTAGGGGGCAGGGGGTATAATTCACCCCTCCACTTT.

The chain combines TRBV28 with TRBJ2-7; a weak D match, TRBD2 (5 bases). Germline V gene lookup returns CDR1 MDHEN and CDR2 SYDVKM. CDR3 length: 14 amino acids. Trimming stripped 1 base from V and 1 base from J, with 8 bases between. CDR3 amino acids: CASSLSRRSYEQYF. CDR3 DNA: TGTGCCAGCAGTTTATCCAGGAGGTCCTACGAGCAGTACTTC.

The table lists this clone with a count of one. The rearrangement links TRBV10-3 to TRBJ2-7; possible D gene TRBD2, 6 bases. From germline, CDR1 is ENHRY and CDR2 SYGVKD. There are 15 residues in the CDR3. Trimming removed 6 bases from V and 0 bases from J, with 15 bases in between. CDR3 nucleotides: TGTGCCATCAGGGGGGACTCCCGAAGCTCCTACGAGCAGTACTTC. It encodes CAIRGDSRSSYEQYF.

The chain combines TRBV25-1 with TRBJ2-7; 9 nucleotides match TRBD1. The ends lost 4 bases at V and 1 base at J; junction bases unmatched: 5. Per germline, CDR1 MGHDK and CDR2 SYGVNS. The CDR3 spans 15 residues. CDR3 DNA: TGTGCCAGCAGTGGTACAGGGGGCGCATCCTACGAGCAGTACTTC. Its protein product is CASSGTGGASYEQYF.

The chain employs TRBV19 and TRBJ2-3; possibly TRBD2 for D (5 bases). V lost 3 bases, J lost 8 bases, and 15 bases lay in between. CDR3 length equals 14 residues. Germline lookup yields CDR1 LNHDA and CDR2 SQIVND (reference sequence). As DNA, the CDR3 is TGTGCCAGTAGTATCTCTTCAGGCGCGGGTACGCAGTATTTT. It translates to CASSISSGAGTQYF.

The chain combines TRBV7-6 with TRBJ2-5; D possibly corresponds to TRBD2 (6 bases). Germline CDR1 reads SGHVS; CDR2 reads FNYEAQ. The CDR3 is made up of 15 amino acids. Trimming pared 1 base from V and 4 bases from J, leaving 13 bases between. In DNA form, the CDR3 reads TGTGCCAGCAGCTTAGGACTAGTCGTCCCAGAGACCCAGTACTTC. Translated, it gives CASSLGLVVPETQYF.

The rearrangement joins TRBV7-2 to TRBJ2-7; 9 positions match TRBD2. Germline V gene sequence: CDR1 SGHTA, CDR2 FQGNSA. The V gene end was trimmed by 5 bases and the J gene end by 3 bases; junction bases not matched to a gene: 2. The CDR3 spans 13 residues. The DNA for the CDR3 is TGTGCCAGCAGCGCGCGGGGGGGCTACGAGCAGTACTTC. This gives the protein CASSARGGYEQYF.

The chain couples TRBV2 to TRBJ1-2; D gene ambiguous. The CDR3 spans 13 residues. The ends were cut back, 4 bases at V and 5 bases at J, with 11 bases in the middle. Germline lookup yields CDR1 SNHLY and CDR2 FYNNEI. CDR3 bases: TGTGCCAGCAGTGGCAGGCTTATATATGGCTACACCTTC. Translation gives CASSGRLIYGYTF.

The chain employs TRBV27 and TRBJ2-7; TRBD2 agrees at 9 bases. Losses at the gene ends were 3 bases for V and 4 bases for J; bases not matched to a gene: 13. CDR3 length equals 17 residues. The germline gives CDR1 MNHEY, CDR2 SMNVEV (reference sequence). CDR3 region: CASSFTASGKLSYEQYF. The CDR3 nucleotides read TGTGCCAGCAGTTTTACGGCTAGCGGGAAGCTTTCTTACGAGCAGTACTTC.